The entry that follows covers one T cell receptor (beta chain) sequence. These data come from a study of blood T cell repertoires in COVID-19. Study-wide context: Acute and convalescent COVID-19 specimens originated in the United States, Italy and Spain. PBMCs, B-cell-depleted T cells, or T cells were the source of the cDNA or gDNA that made up the material.

The V gene end was trimmed by 4 bases and the J gene end by 8 bases; junction bases not matched to a gene: 10. Germline values: CDR1 SGHNT, CDR2 YYREEE (reference sequence). The CDR3 extends over 14 amino acids. Study processing details: Amplification of reference gene primers provided the estimated nucleated cell counts. The assay was immunoSEQ multiplex PCR, and TCRdb's table has in-frame clones only and misses some. That table furnishes V, J and clone size, whereas the DNA furnished D and trimming. The repertoire holds about 160,000 clones, with about 86% as singletons. This sequence joins TRBV5-4 and TRBJ1-2; 8 positions match TRBD1. This clonotype was sampled from an elderly woman with acute or convalescent COVID-19. Source material: peripheral blood. The chain's CDR3 is CASSRKQGEYGYTF. DNA of the CDR3: TGTGCCAGCAGCCGGAAACAGGGGGAGTACGGCTACACCTTC.